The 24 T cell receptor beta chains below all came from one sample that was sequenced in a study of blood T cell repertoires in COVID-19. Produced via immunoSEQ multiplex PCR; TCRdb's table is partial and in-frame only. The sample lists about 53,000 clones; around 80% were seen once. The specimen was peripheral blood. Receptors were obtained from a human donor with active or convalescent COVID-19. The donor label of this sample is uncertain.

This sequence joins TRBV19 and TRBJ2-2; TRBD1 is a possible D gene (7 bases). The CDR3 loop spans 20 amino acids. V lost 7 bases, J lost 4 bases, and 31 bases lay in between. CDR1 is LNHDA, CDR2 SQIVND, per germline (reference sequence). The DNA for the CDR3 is TGTGCCAGTACTTCGACAGGGTGGCGACGGGAGTCCCGAGGCACCGGGGAGCTGTTTTTT. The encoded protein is CASTSTGWRRESRGTGELFF.

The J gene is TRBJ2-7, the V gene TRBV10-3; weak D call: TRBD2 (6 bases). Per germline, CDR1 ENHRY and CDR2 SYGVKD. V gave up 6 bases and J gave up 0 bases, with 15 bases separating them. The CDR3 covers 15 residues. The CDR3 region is CAIREGQALSYEQYF. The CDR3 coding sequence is TGTGCCATCAGGGAGGGGCAGGCTCTCTCCTACGAGCAGTACTTC.

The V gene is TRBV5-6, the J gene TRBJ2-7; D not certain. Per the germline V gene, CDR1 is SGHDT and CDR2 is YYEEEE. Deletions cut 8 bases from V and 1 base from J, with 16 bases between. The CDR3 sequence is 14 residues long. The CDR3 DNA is TGTGCCAGTACAGCCGTACACCAATCCTACGAGCAGTACTTC. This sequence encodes CASTAVHQSYEQYF.

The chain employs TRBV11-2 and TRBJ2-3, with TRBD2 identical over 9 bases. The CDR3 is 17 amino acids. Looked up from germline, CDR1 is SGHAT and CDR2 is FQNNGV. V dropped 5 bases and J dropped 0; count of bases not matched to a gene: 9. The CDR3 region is CASSPRVAGASTDTQYF. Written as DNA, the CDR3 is TGTGCCAGCAGCCCTCGGGTAGCGGGGGCTAGCACAGATACGCAGTATTTT.

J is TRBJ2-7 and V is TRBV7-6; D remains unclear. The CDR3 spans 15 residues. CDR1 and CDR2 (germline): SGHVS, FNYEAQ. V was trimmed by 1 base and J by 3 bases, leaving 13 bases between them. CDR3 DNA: TGTGCCAGCAGCTTAGATAGCCAGTTATACTACGAGCAGTACTTC. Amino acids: CASSLDSQLYYEQYF.

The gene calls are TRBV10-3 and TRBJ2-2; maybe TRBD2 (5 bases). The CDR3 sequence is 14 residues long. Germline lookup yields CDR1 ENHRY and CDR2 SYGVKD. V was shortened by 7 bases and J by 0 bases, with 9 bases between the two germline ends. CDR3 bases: TGTGCCATCAAGGAGGCGCCGAACACCGGGGAGCTGTTTTTT. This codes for CAIKEAPNTGELFF.

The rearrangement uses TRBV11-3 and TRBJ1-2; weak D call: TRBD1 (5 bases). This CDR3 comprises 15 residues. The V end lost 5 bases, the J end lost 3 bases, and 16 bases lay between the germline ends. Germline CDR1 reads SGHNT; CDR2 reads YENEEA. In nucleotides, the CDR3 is TGTGCCAGCAGCCCACGAGGGCGGGACGACTATGGCTACACCTTC. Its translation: CASSPRGRDDYGYTF.

The CDR3 loop reads CSVVEGGNTIYF. The DNA of the CDR3 is TGCAGCGTTGTAGAGGGGGGGAACACCATATATTTT. The chain carries TRBV29-1 and TRBJ1-3; possibly TRBD1 for D (6 bases). CDR1 and CDR2 (germline): SQVTM, ANQGSEA. V was trimmed by 4 bases and J by 7 bases, leaving 11 bases between them. The CDR3 sequence is 12 residues long.

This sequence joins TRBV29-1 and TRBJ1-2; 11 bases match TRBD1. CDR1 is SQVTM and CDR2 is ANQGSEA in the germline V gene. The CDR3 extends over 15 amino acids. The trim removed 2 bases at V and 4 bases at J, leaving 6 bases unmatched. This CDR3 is CSVEPRTGGGYGYTF. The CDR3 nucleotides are TGCAGCGTTGAACCAAGGACAGGGGGCGGCTATGGCTACACCTTC.

The CDR3 DNA is TGTGCCAGAAGCTTGGTTCATTTCCGGTTCGGGGCGGGAGGGACAGATACGCAGTATTTT. Its translation: CARSLVHFRFGAGGTDTQYF. The chain is built from TRBV5-3 and TRBJ2-3, with 9 bases matching TRBD2. TRBV5-3 is recorded as an ORF, its role being uncertain. The CDR3 runs 20 residues. Losses at the gene ends were 0 bases for V and 3 bases for J; bases not matched to a gene: 17.

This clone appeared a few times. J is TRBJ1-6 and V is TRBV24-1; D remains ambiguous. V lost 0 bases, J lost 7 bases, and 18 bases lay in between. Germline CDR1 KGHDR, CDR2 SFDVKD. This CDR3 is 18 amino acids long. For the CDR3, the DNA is TGTGCCACCAGTGATTTGGATAGTGCAGGCCGTTGGAATTCACCCCTCCACTTT. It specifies CATSDLDSAGRWNSPLHF.

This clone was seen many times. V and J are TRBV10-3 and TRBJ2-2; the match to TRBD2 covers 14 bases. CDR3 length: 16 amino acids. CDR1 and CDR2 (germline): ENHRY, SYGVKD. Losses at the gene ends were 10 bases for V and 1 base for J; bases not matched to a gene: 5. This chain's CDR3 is CASRGTSGRNTGELFF. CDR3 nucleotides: TGTGCCAGCCGGGGGACTAGCGGGAGGAACACCGGGGAGCTGTTTTTT.

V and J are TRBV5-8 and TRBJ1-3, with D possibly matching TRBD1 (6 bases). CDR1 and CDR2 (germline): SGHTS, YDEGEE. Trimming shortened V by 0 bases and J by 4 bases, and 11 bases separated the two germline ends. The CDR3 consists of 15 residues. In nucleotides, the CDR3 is TGTGCCAGCAGCTTGGAAGGGGGACGGGGAAACACCATATATTTT. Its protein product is CASSLEGGRGNTIYF.

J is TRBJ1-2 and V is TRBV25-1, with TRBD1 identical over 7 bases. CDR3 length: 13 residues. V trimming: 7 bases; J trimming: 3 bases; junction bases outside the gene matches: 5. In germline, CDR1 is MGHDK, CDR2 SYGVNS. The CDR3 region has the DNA TGTGCCAGCATGGGCGGGACAGACTATGGCTACACCTTC. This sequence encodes CASMGGTDYGYTF.

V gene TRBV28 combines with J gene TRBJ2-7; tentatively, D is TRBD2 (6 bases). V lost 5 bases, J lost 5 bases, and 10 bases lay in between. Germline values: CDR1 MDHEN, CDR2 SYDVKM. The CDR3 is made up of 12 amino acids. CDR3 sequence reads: CASSRWRDEQYF. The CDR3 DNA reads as TGTGCCAGCAGTCGATGGAGGGACGAGCAGTACTTC.

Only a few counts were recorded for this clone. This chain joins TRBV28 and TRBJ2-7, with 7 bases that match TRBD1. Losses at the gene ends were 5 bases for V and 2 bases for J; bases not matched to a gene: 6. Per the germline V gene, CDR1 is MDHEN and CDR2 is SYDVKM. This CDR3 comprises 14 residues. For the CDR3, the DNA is TGTGCCAGCAGTCCCGACAGGGACGCCTACGAGCAGTACTTC. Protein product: CASSPDRDAYEQYF.

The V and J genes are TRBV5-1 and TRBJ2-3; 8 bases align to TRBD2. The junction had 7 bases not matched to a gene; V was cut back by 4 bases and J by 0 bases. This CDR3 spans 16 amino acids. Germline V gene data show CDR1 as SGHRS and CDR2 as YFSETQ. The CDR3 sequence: CASSPGGGFSTDTQYF. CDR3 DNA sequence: TGCGCCAGCAGCCCCGGGGGGGGTTTTAGCACAGATACGCAGTATTTT. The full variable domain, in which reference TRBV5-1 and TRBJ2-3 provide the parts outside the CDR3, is KAGVTQTPRYLIKTRGQQVTLSCSPISGHRSVSWYQQTPGQGLQFLFEYFSETQRNKGNFPGRFSGRQFSNSRSEMNVSTLELGDSALYLCASSPGGGFSTDTQYFGPGTRLTVL.

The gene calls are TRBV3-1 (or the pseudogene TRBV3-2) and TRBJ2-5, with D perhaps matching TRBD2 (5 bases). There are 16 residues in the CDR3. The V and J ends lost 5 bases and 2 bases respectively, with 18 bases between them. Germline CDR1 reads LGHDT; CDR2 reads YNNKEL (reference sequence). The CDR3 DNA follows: TGTGCCAGCAGCTCCCTTGAGGGTGACGTGCAAGAGACCCAGTACTTC. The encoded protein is CASSSLEGDVQETQYF.

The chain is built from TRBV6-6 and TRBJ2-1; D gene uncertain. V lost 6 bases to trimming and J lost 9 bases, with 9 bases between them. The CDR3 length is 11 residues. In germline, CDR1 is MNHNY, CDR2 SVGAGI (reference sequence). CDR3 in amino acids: CASSSEREQFF. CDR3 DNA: TGTGCCAGCAGCTCGGAGCGTGAGCAGTTCTTC.

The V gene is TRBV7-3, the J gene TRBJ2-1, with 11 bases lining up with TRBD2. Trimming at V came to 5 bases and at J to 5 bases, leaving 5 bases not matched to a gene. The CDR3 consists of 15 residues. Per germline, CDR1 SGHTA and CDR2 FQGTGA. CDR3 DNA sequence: TGTGCCAGCAGCACCTCTAGCGGGAGGAACAATGAGCAGTTCTTC. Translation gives CASSTSSGRNNEQFF. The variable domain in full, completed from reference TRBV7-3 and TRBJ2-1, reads GAGVSQTPSNKVTEKGKYVELRCDPISGHTALYWYRQSLGQGPEFLIYFQGTGAADDSGLPNDRFFAVRPEGSVSTLKIQRTERGDSAVYLCASSTSSGRNNEQFFGPGTRLTVL.

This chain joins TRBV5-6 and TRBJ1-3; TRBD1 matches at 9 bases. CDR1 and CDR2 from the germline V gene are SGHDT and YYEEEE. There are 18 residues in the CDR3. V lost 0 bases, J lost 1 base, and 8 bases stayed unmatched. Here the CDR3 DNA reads TGTGCCAGCAGCTTGGTGGGGGGACAGGGCCAGTCTGGAAACACCATATATTTT. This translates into CASSLVGGQGQSGNTIYF. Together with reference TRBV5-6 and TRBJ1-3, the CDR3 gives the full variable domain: DAGVTQSPTHLIKTRGQQVTLRCSPKSGHDTVSWYQQALGQGPQFIFQYYEEEERQRGNFPDRFSGHQFPNYSSELNVNALLLGDSALYLCASSLVGGQGQSGNTIYFGEGSWLTVV.

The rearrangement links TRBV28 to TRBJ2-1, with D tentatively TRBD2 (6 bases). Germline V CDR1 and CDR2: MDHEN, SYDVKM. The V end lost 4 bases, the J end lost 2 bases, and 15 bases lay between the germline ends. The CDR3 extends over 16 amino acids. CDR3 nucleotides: TGTGCCAGCAGTTCAACAGCGGGCAGAGCCTACAATGAGCAGTTCTTC. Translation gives CASSSTAGRAYNEQFF.

CDR3: CASSVATGGYGYTF. Here the CDR3 DNA reads TGTGCCAGCAGCGTAGCTACAGGGGGCTATGGCTACACCTTC. This chain links TRBV9 with TRBJ1-2; 8 nucleotides match TRBD1. V shed 0 bases, J shed 4 bases, and the junction held 2 bases outside the gene matches. In germline, CDR1 is SGDLS, CDR2 YYNGEE. This CDR3 comprises 14 residues.

The DNA for the CDR3 is TGTGCCAGCAGCTTAAAACTATGGCCCCAGCATTTT. Protein product: CASSLKLWPQHF. The gene calls are TRBV7-3 and TRBJ1-5; D unresolved. Germline lookup yields CDR1 SGHTA and CDR2 FQGTGA. Trimming cost V 1 base and J 9 bases, with 7 bases left between them. This CDR3 spans 12 amino acids.